The T cell receptor beta chain described here comes from a study of vaccination and CD4 T cells after COVID-19. Study-level background: Convalescent patients gave post-COVID blood a median about 100 days post-diagnosis, range 35 to 161. The cells were exposed to overlapping spike peptides originating from SARS-CoV-2, HCoV-NL63, HCoV-OC43 and HCoV-229E for stimulation. Overall study findings and caveats: Spike mono-reactive status applied to 304 of 307 vaccine-specific clones in convalescent patients.

Of note for this clonotype: Its specificity is not known.

This sample's treatment: approximately 9-day PBMC culture with coronavirus spike peptide pools or control peptides (ViraFEST assay). Per the germline V gene, CDR1 is SEHNR and CDR2 is FQNEAQ (reference sequence). This CDR3 comprises 15 residues. V dropped 7 bases and J dropped 2 bases, with 18 bases sitting between them. Cultured CD4+ T-cell DNA underwent Oncomine TCR Beta short-read sequencing. TCRdb re-called the PCR reads with MiXCR, one entry per CDR3 protein. The table shows around 8,600 distinct CDR3 sequences, with about three fifths occurring only once. V and J are TRBV7-9 and TRBJ2-7, with D possibly being TRBD1 or TRBD2 (7 bases each). What was sequenced was CD4+ T cells from blood, cultured in vitro. The receptor's source is a human donor who had recovered from COVID-19. The CDR3 sequence: CASTPAGGGPYEQYF. In DNA form, the CDR3 reads TGTGCCAGCACCCCCGCAGGGGGGGGTCCCTACGAGCAGTACTTC.